This T cell receptor beta chain originates from a study of CD8 T cells in Susac syndrome (dated by TCRdb to about 2019). Looking at the study overall: Whether CD8+ T cell activation and differentiation in Susac syndrome was antigen driven was tested using repertoire sequencing. The full study reports these points: The study acknowledged that relatively few individuals were included in the TCR sequencing and HLA analysis.

This clonotype showed up just a few times. Its antigen is unknown. Base qualities are not provided; no much larger clone lies one nucleotide away. Per the germline V gene, MNHEY is the CDR1 and SVGEGT is the CDR2. Its CDR3 holds 16 amino acids, cysteine through phenylalanine. The only DNA kept is the CDR3, 48 bases in frame from the first base. For this chain, trimming is 5 bases at the V end and 4 bases at the J end, and the number of junction bases without a gene match is 10. RNA was extracted with the RNeasy kit and roughly 0.5 to 1 ug was reverse transcribed using random hexamers. The immunoSEQ multiplex PCR assay, covering 54 Vbeta and 13 Jbeta segments, was used to amplify TCR beta CDR3 regions. PCR amplification bias was corrected by using a synthetic template baseline for primer optimization and computational correction. In the authors' own workflow: Reads were annotated to V, D and J genes according to IMGT and were analyzed with immunoSEQ Analyzer, with only productive sequences retained. To calculate clonality, Shannon entropy was normalized by log2 of the number of productive unique sequences and then subtracted from one. For each patient and control, public and private clones were evaluated within the 100 most prevalent clones. A clone was defined as Susac-specific if it was absent from the healthy and MS cohorts, from about a thousand published viral clones and from other ImmuneACCESS disease sequences. TCRdb trimmed public reads at Q25 via fastp, called clones via MiXCR and kept in-frame beta chains. Rows are combined by CDR3 protein, so each entry shows the most common genes and DNA. The V and J calls were not made by the authors but by TCRdb's processing. The sample data list around 130,000 distinct CDR3 sequences, and 90% to 95% of these were observed just once. The ten largest clones take up just over 0.095% of the sample.

Peripheral blood CD8+ and CD4+ T cells from healthy donors, Susac syndrome patients and multiple sclerosis patients were profiled using high-throughput TCR beta sequencing. Healthy donors were age- and sex-matched controls. Bulk CD8+ and CD4+ T cells were purified by magnetic negative isolation, while CD8+ TEMRA cells were enriched using FACS. Blood was collected in EDTA tubes and processed within 24 hours, with PBMCs isolated through density gradient centrifugation. PBMCs intended for TCR sequencing were cryopreserved in liquid nitrogen and thawed later in a water bath at 37 degrees C. The sorted or isolated CD4+, CD8+ and CD8+ TEMRA cells had a purity of 90% or higher.

The receptor chain draws on TRBV6-2 or TRBV6-3 and TRBJ2-3; 9 junctional bases match TRBD1. This clonotype originated in a human donor in good health. The sample taken for sequencing was CD4+ T cells from PBMCs. This receptor carries the CDR3 CASSPSGTGKPDTQYF. The base sequence is TGTGCCAGCAGTCCATCCGGGACAGGGAAACCAGATACGCAGTATTTT.